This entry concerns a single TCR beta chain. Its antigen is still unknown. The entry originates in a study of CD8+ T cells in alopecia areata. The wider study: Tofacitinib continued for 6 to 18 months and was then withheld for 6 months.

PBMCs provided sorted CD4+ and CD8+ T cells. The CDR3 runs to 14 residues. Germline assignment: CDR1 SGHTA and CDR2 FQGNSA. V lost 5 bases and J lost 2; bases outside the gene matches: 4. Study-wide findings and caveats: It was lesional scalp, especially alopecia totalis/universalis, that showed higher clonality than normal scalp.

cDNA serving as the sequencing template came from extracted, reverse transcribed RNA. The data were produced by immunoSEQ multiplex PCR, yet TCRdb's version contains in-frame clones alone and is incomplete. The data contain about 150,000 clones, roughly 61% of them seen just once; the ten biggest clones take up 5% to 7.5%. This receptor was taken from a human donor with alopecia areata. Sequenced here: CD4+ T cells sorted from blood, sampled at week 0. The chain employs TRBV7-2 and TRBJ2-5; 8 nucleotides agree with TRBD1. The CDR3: CASSRDRGQETQYF. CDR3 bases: TGTGCCAGCAGCCGCGACAGGGGACAAGAGACCCAGTACTTC.